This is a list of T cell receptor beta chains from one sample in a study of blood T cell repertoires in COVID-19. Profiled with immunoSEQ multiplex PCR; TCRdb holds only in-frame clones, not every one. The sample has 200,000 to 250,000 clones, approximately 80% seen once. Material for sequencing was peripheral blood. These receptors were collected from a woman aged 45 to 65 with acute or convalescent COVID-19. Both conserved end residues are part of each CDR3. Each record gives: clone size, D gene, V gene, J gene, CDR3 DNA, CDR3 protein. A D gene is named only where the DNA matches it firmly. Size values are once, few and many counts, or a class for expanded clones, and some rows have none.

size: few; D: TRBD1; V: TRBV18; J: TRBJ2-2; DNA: TGTGCCAGCTCACAAACAGGGGCGGTTGACACCGGGGAGCTGTTTTTT; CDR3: CASSQTGAVDTGELFF
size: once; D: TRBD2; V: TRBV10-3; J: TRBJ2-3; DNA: TGTGCCAGCAAGCGGGAGGGCACAGATACGCAGTATTTT; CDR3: CASKREGTDTQYF
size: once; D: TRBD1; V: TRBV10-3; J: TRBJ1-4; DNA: TGTGCCATCAGTCCGGGACAGGACAATGAAAAACTGTTTTTT; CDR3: CAISPGQDNEKLFF
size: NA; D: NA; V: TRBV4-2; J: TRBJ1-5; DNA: TGTGCCAGCAGCCAAGGGGAGCGAAATCAGCCCCAGCATTTT; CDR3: CASSQGERNQPQHF
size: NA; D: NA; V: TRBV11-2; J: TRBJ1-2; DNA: TGTGCCAGCAGCTTAGATCCCCGGTACGGCTACACCTTC; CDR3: CASSLDPRYGYTF
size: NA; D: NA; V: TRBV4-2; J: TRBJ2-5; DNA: TGTGCCAGCAGCCAAGGAAGGTCTAGCCCCGAAGAGACCCAGTACTTC; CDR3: CASSQGRSSPEETQYF
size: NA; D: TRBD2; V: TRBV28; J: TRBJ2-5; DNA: TGTGCCACTAAACGGGGGGGCAGTTGGGAGACCCAGTACTTC; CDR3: CATKRGGSWETQYF
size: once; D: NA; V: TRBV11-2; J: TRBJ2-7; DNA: TGTGCCAGCAGCCCGACACACTACGAGCAGTACTTC; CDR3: CASSPTHYEQYF
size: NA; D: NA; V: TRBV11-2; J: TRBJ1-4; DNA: TGTGCCAGCAGCTTAGCCCCAGCAGGCCGGGAAAAACTGTTTTTT; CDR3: CASSLAPAGREKLFF
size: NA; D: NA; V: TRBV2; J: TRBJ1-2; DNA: TGTGCCAGCAGTGAAATCACTAACTATGGCTACACCTTC; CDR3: CASSEITNYGYTF
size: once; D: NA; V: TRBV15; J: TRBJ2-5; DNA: TGTGCCACCAGCAGGAGGGAGACCCAGTACTTC; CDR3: CATSRRETQYF
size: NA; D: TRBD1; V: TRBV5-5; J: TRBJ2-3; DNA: TGTGCCAGCAGCTTACGAGGGGGACAGGGCACAGATACGCAGTATTTT; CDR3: CASSLRGGQGTDTQYF
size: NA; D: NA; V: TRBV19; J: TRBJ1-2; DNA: TGTGCCAGTAGTAACCCCGAGCCCAGACTCGGCTACACCTTC; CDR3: CASSNPEPRLGYTF
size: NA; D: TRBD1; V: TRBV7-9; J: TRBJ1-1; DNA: TGTGCCAGCAGCCCCACATTCCCCGGGACAGGGGGGGTAAACACTGAAGCTTTCTTT; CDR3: CASSPTFPGTGGVNTEAFF
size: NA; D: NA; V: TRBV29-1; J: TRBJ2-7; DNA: TGCAGCGTTGACAGGGTTGGTTCGAACGAGCAGTACTTC; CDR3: CSVDRVGSNEQYF
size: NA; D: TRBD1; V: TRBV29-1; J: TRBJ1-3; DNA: TGCAGCGTTGTACAAGGACAGGGGATACCTGGAAACACCATATATTTT; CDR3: CSVVQGQGIPGNTIYF
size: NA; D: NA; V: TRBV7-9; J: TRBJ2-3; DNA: TGTGCCAGCAGCTCCCGAGGCCAGTCAGATACGCAGTATTTT; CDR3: CASSSRGQSDTQYF
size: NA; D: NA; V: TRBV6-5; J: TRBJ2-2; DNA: TGTGCCAGCAGTTACTCGACGGGATTCAACACCGGGGAGCTGTTTTTT; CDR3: CASSYSTGFNTGELFF
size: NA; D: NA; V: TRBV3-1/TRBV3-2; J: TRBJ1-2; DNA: TGTGCCAGCAGCCAAGGCCGACGTGGGGGGGAAAACTATGGCTACACCTTC; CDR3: CASSQGRRGGENYGYTF
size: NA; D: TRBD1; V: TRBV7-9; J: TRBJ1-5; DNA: TGTGCCAGCAGCTTCGGGGACAGGGGCAATCAGCCCCAGCATTTT; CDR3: CASSFGDRGNQPQHF
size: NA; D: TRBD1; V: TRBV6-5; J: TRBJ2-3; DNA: TGTGCCAGCAAACCGGGACAGGGTCGCTCAGATACGCAGTATTTT; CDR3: CASKPGQGRSDTQYF
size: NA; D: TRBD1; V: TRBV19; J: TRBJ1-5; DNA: TGTGCCAGTAGGCAGGGACAGGGGGCCGGCCAGCCCCAGCATTTT; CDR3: CASRQGQGAGQPQHF
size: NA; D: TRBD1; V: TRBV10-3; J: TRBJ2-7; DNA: TGTGCCATCAGTGAGCGCAACCTCCAGACAGGGTGTGAGCAGTACTTC; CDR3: CAISERNLQTGCEQYF
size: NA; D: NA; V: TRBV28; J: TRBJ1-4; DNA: TGTGCCAGCGGCTCCGGGGCAACTAATGAAAAACTGTTTTTT; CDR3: CASGSGATNEKLFF
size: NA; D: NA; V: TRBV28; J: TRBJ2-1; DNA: TGTGCCAGCAGTTTACCTGGGCAGAGCTGGTACAATGAGCAGTTCTTC; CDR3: CASSLPGQSWYNEQFF
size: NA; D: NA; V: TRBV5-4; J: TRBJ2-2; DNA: TGTGCCAGCAGCTTGACAGGTACCGGGGAGCTGTTTTTT; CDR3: CASSLTGTGELFF
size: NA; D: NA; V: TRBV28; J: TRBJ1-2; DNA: TGTGCCAGCTTGGGGGACACCGGCTATGGCTACACCTTC; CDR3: CASLGDTGYGYTF
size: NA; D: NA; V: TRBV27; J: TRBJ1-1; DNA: TGTGCCAGCAGTTTATCGCGGGGGAGCCTTGAAGCTTTCTTT; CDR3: CASSLSRGSLEAFF
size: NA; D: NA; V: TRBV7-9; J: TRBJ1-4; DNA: TGTGCCAGCAGCTTATCTATGGTAGGACAGGAAAAACTGTTTTTT; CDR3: CASSLSMVGQEKLFF
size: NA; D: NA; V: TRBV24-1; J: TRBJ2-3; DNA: TGTGCCACCAGTGACACGTCCTGGGGCCACACAGATACGCAGTATTTT; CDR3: CATSDTSWGHTDTQYF
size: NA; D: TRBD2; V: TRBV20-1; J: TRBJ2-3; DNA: TGCAGTGCTAGTAGCGGGACCACAGATACGCAGTATTTT; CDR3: CSASSGTTDTQYF
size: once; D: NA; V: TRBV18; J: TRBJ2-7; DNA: TGTGCCAGCTCAGTAGCGGAAAGCTACGAGCAGTACTTC; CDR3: CASSVAESYEQYF
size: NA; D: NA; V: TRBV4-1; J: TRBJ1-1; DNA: TGCGCCAGCAGCCAAGGCCTCCAGAGGTACACTGAAGCTTTCTTT; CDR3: CASSQGLQRYTEAFF
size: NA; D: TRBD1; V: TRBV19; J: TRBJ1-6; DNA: TGTGCCAGTAGCCCAGGGACAGTCCCTAATTCACCCCTCCACTTT; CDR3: CASSPGTVPNSPLHF
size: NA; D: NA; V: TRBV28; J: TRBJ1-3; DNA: TGTGCCAGCAGTACCCCCGGACAGCGAAGGTCAAACACCATATATTTT; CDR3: CASSTPGQRRSNTIYF
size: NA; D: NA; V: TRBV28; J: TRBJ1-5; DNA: TGTGCCAGCAGTTTATTGCGGGGGGGAACCAATCAGCCCCAGCATTTT; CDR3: CASSLLRGGTNQPQHF
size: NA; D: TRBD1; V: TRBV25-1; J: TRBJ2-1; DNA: TGTGCCAGCAGTGAATATGTGGGGCCCGGTGGACAGGGCTATGAGCAGTTCTTC; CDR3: CASSEYVGPGGQGYEQFF
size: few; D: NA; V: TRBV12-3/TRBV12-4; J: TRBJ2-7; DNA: TGTGCCAGCAGTTTAGGACACTCCTACGAGCAGTACTTC; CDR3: CASSLGHSYEQYF
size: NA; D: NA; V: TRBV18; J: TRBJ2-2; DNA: TGTGCCAGCTCACAGGGGACCGGGGAGCTGTTTTTT; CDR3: CASSQGTGELFF
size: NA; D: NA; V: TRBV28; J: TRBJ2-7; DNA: TGTGCCAGCAGTTTTAAGGCCCGGGGGAACGAGCAGTACTTC; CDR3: CASSFKARGNEQYF
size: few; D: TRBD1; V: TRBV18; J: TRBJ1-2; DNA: TGTGCCAGCTCGGCACAGGGGTATGGCTACACCTTC; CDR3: CASSAQGYGYTF
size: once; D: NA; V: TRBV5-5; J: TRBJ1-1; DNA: TGTGCCAGCAGCAGAGGCAGGGTCGCTATCACTGAAGCTTTCTTT; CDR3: CASSRGRVAITEAFF
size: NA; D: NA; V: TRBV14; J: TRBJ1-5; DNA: TGTGCCAGCAGCCAAGATGGGGGCCGGCTCAATCAGCCCCAGCATTTT; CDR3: CASSQDGGRLNQPQHF
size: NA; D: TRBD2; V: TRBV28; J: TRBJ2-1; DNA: TGTGCCAGCAGCCCGGGGACTAGCGGGGGGGACTACAATGAGCAGTTCTTC; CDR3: CASSPGTSGGDYNEQFF
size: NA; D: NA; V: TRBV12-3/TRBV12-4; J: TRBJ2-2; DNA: TGTGCCAGCAGTTTCCTCACCGGGGAGCTGTTTTTT; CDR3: CASSFLTGELFF